These 31 T cell receptor beta chains originate from one sample sequenced in a study of cytomegalovirus exposure and HLA in healthy donors. Primers for the PCR totalled 60 Vbeta and 13 Jbeta. Some clones are missing from TCRdb's copy, which holds only in-frame ones; the method was immunoSEQ multiplex PCR. Of 95,000 to 120,000 clones detected, about 79% appear once; the ten largest clones hold 2.5%. Sequenced sample: PBMCs. The source is a young woman in good health and CMV-seronegative.

The rearrangement joins TRBV29-1 to TRBJ2-7; the D gene is possibly TRBD1 (5 bases). Germline V lookup: CDR1 SQVTM, CDR2 ANQGSEA. Between the trimmed V and J ends, which lost 4 bases and 3 bases, there was a span of 10 bases. The CDR3 runs 12 residues. In nucleotides, the CDR3 is TGCAGCGTTGGTACAGGAATCTACGAGCAGTACTTC. This codes for CSVGTGIYEQYF.

The J gene is TRBJ1-1, the V gene TRBV7-9; weak D call: TRBD1 (5 bases). Germline loops: CDR1 SEHNR, CDR2 FQNEAQ (reference sequence). The V end was cut by 5 bases, the J end by 3 bases, with 10 bases between. This CDR3 is built from 13 residues. The CDR3, as DNA: TGTGCCAGCAGCGTCGACAGCTACACTGAAGCTTTCTTT. Translated: CASSVDSYTEAFF.

This clone came up a few times. The chain recombines TRBV28 with TRBJ1-4; 7 bases match TRBD1. The length of the CDR3 is 16 residues. Germline trimming cut 2 bases from V and 5 bases from J; bases unmatched to any gene: 8. CDR1 is MDHEN, CDR2 SYDVKM, per germline. DNA for the CDR3: TGTGCCAGCAGTTTAAGTGTAGGGGGCTCCAATGAAAAACTGTTTTTT. Protein sequence: CASSLSVGGSNEKLFF.

The V gene is TRBV18, the J gene TRBJ1-5; D is perhaps TRBD1 (5 bases). Germline values: CDR1 KGHSH, CDR2 LQKENI. The germline V and J ends were trimmed by 3 bases and 5 bases, with 11 bases remaining between them. The CDR3 has 14 amino acids. The DNA for the CDR3 is TGTGCCAGCTCACCGCAGGGTAATTATCAGCCCCAGCATTTT. Protein sequence: CASSPQGNYQPQHF.

The rearrangement links TRBV30 to TRBJ2-2; 11 bases align to TRBD2. Trimming removed 0 bases from V and 9 bases from J; junction bases left unmatched: 15. The CDR3 has 18 residues. Germline V CDR1 and CDR2: GTSNPN, SVGIG (reference sequence). The CDR3 DNA sequence: TGTGCCTGGAGTGTAAGAACTAGGACTAGCGGGCTGAACAGGGAGCTGTTTTTT. It translates to CAWSVRTRTSGLNRELFF. The full variable domain, its missing parts supplied by reference TRBV30 and TRBJ2-2, is SQTIHQWPATLVQPVGSPLSLECTVEGTSNPNLYWYRQAAGRGLQLLFYSVGIGQISSEVPQNLSASRPQDRQFILSSKKLLLSDSGFYLCAWSVRTRTSGLNRELFFGEGSRLTVL.

CDR3 sequence (DNA): TGTGCCAGCAGCTTAGCCAATACAGGGGGCGACTATGGCTACACCTTC. Encoded protein: CASSLANTGGDYGYTF. The chain combines TRBV7-9 with TRBJ1-2, with 9 positions matching TRBD1. The germline CDR1 and CDR2 sequences are SEHNR and FQNEAQ (reference sequence). CDR3 size: 16 residues. J was trimmed by 3 bases and V by 0 bases; bases with no gene match: 5. The full variable domain, its missing parts supplied by reference TRBV7-9 and TRBJ1-2, is DTGVSQNPRHKITKRGQNVTFRCDPISEHNRLYWYRQTLGQGPEFLTYFQNEAQLEKSRLLSDRFSAERPKGSFSTLEIQRTEQGDSAMYLCASSLANTGGDYGYTFGSGTRLTVV.

This chain links TRBV19 with TRBJ1-1, with D perhaps TRBD1 (6 bases). Germline V lookup: CDR1 LNHDA, CDR2 SQIVND (reference sequence). This CDR3 has 16 residues. V gave up 1 base and J gave up 4 bases, with 16 bases separating them. CDR3 in DNA: TGTGCCAGTAGTATAGTGGGGGGGGCAATGGGCACTGAAGCTTTCTTT. Amino acid sequence: CASSIVGGAMGTEAFF.

This clone occurred a few times. This chain connects TRBV2 to TRBJ2-1; possibly TRBD1 for D (5 bases). Germline CDR1 reads SNHLY; CDR2 reads FYNNEI. The CDR3 totals 15 residues. The V end was cut by 7 bases, the J end by 5 bases, with 18 bases between. CDR3 coding DNA: TGTGCCAGCACCACCCAGGGCGCGGTAAACAATGAGCAGTTCTTC. It encodes CASTTQGAVNNEQFF.

This clone was picked up a small number of times. The chain uses TRBV5-1 and TRBJ2-1; 7 bases are a match to TRBD2. Germline V CDR1 and CDR2: SGHRS, YFSETQ. This CDR3 comprises 13 residues. Trimming at V came to 4 bases and at J to 6 bases, leaving 4 bases not matched to a gene. The CDR3, as DNA: TGCGCCAGCAGCCCAAGGACTAGCAATGAGCAGTTCTTC. Its protein is CASSPRTSNEQFF.

V usage is TRBV7-8 and J usage is TRBJ2-1; maybe TRBD2 (6 bases). Germline-derived CDR1 and CDR2 are SGHVS and FQNEAQ. Trimming removed 4 bases at V and 8 bases at J, with 27 bases between. This CDR3 comprises 18 residues. This CDR3 is CASSSYVRDSQFRYEQFF. DNA of the CDR3: TGTGCCAGCAGCTCGTACGTCCGGGACTCACAATTCAGATATGAGCAGTTCTTC.

The chain links TRBV7-8 to TRBJ2-5, with 7 nucleotides matching TRBD2. The germline V gene has CDR1 SGHVS and CDR2 FQNEAQ. Trimming removed 1 base from V and 7 bases from J; junction bases left unmatched: 6. The length of the CDR3 is 14 residues. CDR3 amino acids: CASSLVQRGVTQYF. CDR3 in DNA: TGTGCCAGCAGCTTAGTGCAGCGGGGAGTGACCCAGTACTTC. Full variable domain (missing parts from reference TRBV7-8 and TRBJ2-5): GAGVSQSPRYKVAKRGQDVALRCDPISGHVSLFWYQQALGQGPEFLTYFQNEAQLDKSGLPSDRFFAERPEGSVSTLKIQRTQQEDSAVYLCASSLVQRGVTQYFGPGTRLLVL.

The chain carries TRBV11-3 and TRBJ2-2; 9 bases line up with TRBD1. CDR1 is SGHNT and CDR2 is YENEEA in the germline V gene. The length of the CDR3 is 17 residues. Germline trimming cut 0 bases from V and 7 bases from J; bases unmatched to any gene: 9. The CDR3 here is CASSLEVLGTGNGELFF. DNA for the CDR3: TGTGCCAGCAGCTTAGAGGTTTTGGGGACAGGGAACGGGGAGCTGTTTTTT.

This chain connects TRBV27 to TRBJ1-6; D possibly corresponds to TRBD1 (5 bases). Trimming took off 1 base at V and 7 bases at J, with 14 bases between the two ends. In germline, CDR1 is MNHEY, CDR2 SMNVEV (reference sequence). This CDR3 has 16 amino acids. DNA for the CDR3: TGTGCCAGCAGTTTATGGGGGGGTATTAACAATTCACCCCTCCACTTT. This sequence encodes CASSLWGGINNSPLHF.

This chain joins TRBV14 and TRBJ2-6; D is unclear. V dropped 4 bases and J dropped 0 bases, with 10 bases sitting between them. The CDR3 has 16 amino acids. The germline V gene encodes CDR1 SGHDN and CDR2 FVKESK. This CDR3 reads CASSPPSYSGANVLTF. CDR3 nucleotide sequence: TGTGCCAGCAGCCCACCCAGTTACTCTGGGGCCAACGTCCTGACTTTC.

The chain couples TRBV7-8 to TRBJ2-1; maybe TRBD1 (5 bases). The CDR3 consists of 15 residues. Trimming stripped 5 bases from V and 4 bases from J, with 15 bases between. Germline lookup yields CDR1 SGHVS and CDR2 FQNEAQ. DNA of the CDR3: TGTGCCAGCAGCCTACCTAGGGGATCTTACAATGAGCAGTTCTTC. Protein sequence: CASSLPRGSYNEQFF.

This clone was seen only a few times. V usage is TRBV6-6 and J usage is TRBJ1-1, with D possibly matching TRBD1 (6 bases). This CDR3 comprises 15 residues. With 0 bases removed from V and 6 bases from J, the gap between germline ends came to 14 bases. The germline V gene encodes CDR1 MNHNY and CDR2 SVGAGI (reference sequence). CDR3 residues: CASSYSPGVIPEAFF. In nucleotides, the CDR3 is TGTGCCAGCAGTTACTCGCCAGGGGTCATCCCTGAAGCTTTCTTT.

This chain uses TRBV6-6 with TRBJ1-2; 10 bases map to TRBD1. CDR3 length: 14 amino acids. Germline loops: CDR1 MNHNY, CDR2 SVGAGI (reference sequence). J lost 3 bases, V lost 2 bases, and 0 bases had no gene match. CDR3 sequence (DNA): TGTGCCAGCAGTTACGGGACAGGGGACTATGGCTACACCTTC. Protein sequence: CASSYGTGDYGYTF.

This clone was seen a single time. The chain combines TRBV5-1 with TRBJ1-1; D gene unclear. This CDR3 spans 13 amino acids. The germline V gene encodes CDR1 SGHRS and CDR2 YFSETQ. Trimming cost V 3 bases and J 3 bases, with 9 bases left between them. CDR3 bases: TGCGCCAGCAGCTCCCAACTCCACACTGAAGCTTTCTTT. As protein: CASSSQLHTEAFF.

The V gene is TRBV10-2, the J gene TRBJ2-7; tentative D call: TRBD1 (5 bases). From germline, CDR1 is WSHSY and CDR2 SAAADI. This CDR3 has 14 amino acids. Trimming pared 0 bases from V and 6 bases from J, leaving 12 bases between. The CDR3 region is CASSESPRAFEQYV. The CDR3 coding sequence is TGCGCCAGCAGTGAGTCTCCCAGGGCGTTCGAGCAGTACGTC.

The genes are TRBV19 and TRBJ1-5; D is possibly TRBD1 (6 bases). The CDR3 has 16 residues. Germline V lookup: CDR1 LNHDA, CDR2 SQIVND (reference sequence). V lost 4 bases and J lost 5, with 18 bases in between. The CDR3 sequence: CASSKGAGAKDQPQHF. CDR3 bases: TGTGCCAGTAGTAAGGGCGCGGGGGCGAAGGATCAGCCCCAGCATTTT.

The V and J genes are TRBV28 and TRBJ1-1, with D perhaps TRBD1 (6 bases). The CDR3 extends over 13 amino acids. Per germline, CDR1 MDHEN and CDR2 SYDVKM. V gave up 5 bases and J gave up 7 bases, with 14 bases separating them. The DNA of the CDR3 is TGTGCCAGCAGTCGATACTGGACAGTTGAAGCTTTCTTT. The encoded protein is CASSRYWTVEAFF.

The CDR3 DNA reads TGTGCCAGCCCCCAGGAACTAGCGGATTTCTCCTACAATGAGCAGTTCTTC. Protein: CASPQELADFSYNEQFF. This sequence joins TRBV28 and TRBJ2-1, with TRBD2 identical over 8 bases. This CDR3 has 17 residues. The ends lost 8 bases at V and 0 bases at J; junction bases unmatched: 12. From germline, CDR1 is MDHEN and CDR2 SYDVKM.

The genes are TRBV9 and TRBJ2-5; 13 bases map to TRBD2. The CDR3 totals 19 residues. CDR1 and CDR2 (germline): SGDLS, YYNGEE. The V and J ends lost 3 bases and 5 bases, in that order; junction bases with no gene match: 16. CDR3 coding DNA: TGTGCCAGCAGCGCCGGAGCCGGGACTAGCGGGGCCGCTAGTGAGACCCAGTACTTC. Its protein product is CASSAGAGTSGAASETQYF.

V is TRBV10-2 and J is TRBJ2-2; 12 bases match TRBD2. There are 18 residues in the CDR3. Unmatched junction bases numbered 5, after V lost 0 bases and J lost 3 bases. Looked up from germline, CDR1 is WSHSY and CDR2 is SAAADI. CDR3 in DNA: TGCGCCAGCAGTGAGTCGAAACTAGCGGGGGGCGACACCGGGGAGCTGTTTTTT. Its translation: CASSESKLAGGDTGELFF.

This sequence joins TRBV19 and TRBJ1-1, with a tentative D call TRBD1 (5 bases). The germline V and J ends were trimmed by 5 bases and 7 bases, with 11 bases remaining between them. Per germline, CDR1 LNHDA and CDR2 SQIVND (reference sequence). The CDR3 is made up of 12 amino acids. The CDR3 spells CASSYGGIEAFF. In nucleotides, the CDR3 is TGTGCCAGTAGTTACGGGGGAATTGAAGCTTTCTTT.

The CDR3 nucleotides are TGTGCCAGCCAGGGGGCCTATGGCTACACCTTC. Translation: CASQGAYGYTF. The genes are TRBV2 and TRBJ1-2; TRBD1 matches 8 bases. This CDR3 spans 11 amino acids. Unmatched junction bases numbered 0, after V lost 8 bases and J lost 4 bases. Germline assignment: CDR1 SNHLY and CDR2 FYNNEI.

V and J are TRBV5-6 and TRBJ1-2; 7 nucleotides match TRBD1. This CDR3 is 13 amino acids long. V gave up 4 bases and J gave up 8 bases; unmatched junction bases: 8. Germline values: CDR1 SGHDT, CDR2 YYEEEE. The CDR3 DNA reads as TGTGCCAGCAGCCGGGACAGAAATTTAGGCTACACCTTC. Translation: CASSRDRNLGYTF.

The chain joins TRBV28 to TRBJ1-4; TRBD1 aligns across 8 bases. The CDR3 spans 14 residues. The junction had 8 bases not matched to a gene; V was cut back by 3 bases and J by 11 bases. CDR1 is MDHEN, CDR2 SYDVKM, per germline. CDR3 bases: TGTGCCAGCAGTTTGGGGCAGGGGGCGAGGAAACTGTTTTTT. Protein: CASSLGQGARKLFF.

This clone was observed a single time. The rearrangement joins TRBV7-9 to TRBJ2-3; tentatively, D is TRBD1 (5 bases). Trimming removed 1 base at V and 3 bases at J, with 11 bases between. This CDR3 is built from 15 residues. Germline V lookup: CDR1 SEHNR, CDR2 FQNEAQ (reference sequence). The CDR3 spells CASSLGQGFTDTQYF. The CDR3 DNA reads as TGTGCCAGCAGCTTAGGTCAGGGTTTTACAGATACGCAGTATTTT. The variable domain in full, completed from reference TRBV7-9 and TRBJ2-3, reads DTGVSQNPRHKITKRGQNVTFRCDPISEHNRLYWYRQTLGQGPEFLTYFQNEAQLEKSRLLSDRFSAERPKGSFSTLEIQRTEQGDSAMYLCASSLGQGFTDTQYFGPGTRLTVL.

V usage is TRBV19 and J usage is TRBJ2-7, with TRBD2 as a possible D gene (6 bases). V was shortened by 5 bases and J by 2 bases, with 13 bases between the two germline ends. The CDR3 has 14 amino acids. CDR1 LNHDA and CDR2 SQIVND come from the germline V gene (reference sequence). The chain's CDR3 is CASSGDGGAYEQYF. As DNA, the CDR3 is TGTGCCAGTAGTGGGGACGGCGGGGCCTACGAGCAGTACTTC.

This clone has more than one count but fewer than ten. Here the CDR3 reads CASSLRGQGNSPLHF. In DNA form, the CDR3 reads TGCGCCAGCAGCTTGCGGGGACAGGGGAATTCACCCCTCCACTTT. The J gene is TRBJ1-6, the V gene TRBV5-1; 10 nucleotides line up with TRBD1. The junction had 2 bases not matched to a gene; V was cut back by 1 base and J by 7 bases. The germline V gene has CDR1 SGHRS and CDR2 YFSETQ. There are 15 residues in the CDR3.